The 31 T cell receptor delta chains below all came from one sample that was sequenced in a study of delta chain sequences of gamma delta T cells (dated by TCRdb to 2016 to 2017). To prepare the library, 5' RACE was applied. Sequenced on an Illumina MiSeq. Identical DNA sequences were merged into single rows after TCRdb reprocessed the public reads with CATT. The sample table lists around 2,800 delta-chain clones, roughly 6% of them with a count of one. The ten largest make up about 49% of the sample. Material for sequencing was either unsorted cells or a sorted T cell fraction (not recorded which). Every receptor here comes from a human donor in good health.

This clone is medium-sized by share. The rearrangement uses TRDV2 and TRDJ1; TRDD3 aligns across 10 bases. Germline CDR1 and CDR2: GEAIGNYY and EKD. V dropped 3 bases and J dropped 0; count of bases not matched to a gene: 18. The length of the CDR3 is 20 residues. The CDR3, as DNA: TGTGCCTGTGACCCTATTCCTACGGGGGATACGCGGAGGTACACCGATAAACTCATCTTT. It codes for CACDPIPTGDTRRYTDKLIF.

The chain is built from TRDV2 and TRDJ1; 11 bases fit TRDD3. Looked up from germline, CDR1 is GEAIGNYY and CDR2 is EKD. The CDR3 loop spans 20 amino acids. The J segment lost 4 bases and the V segment lost 0 bases, leaving 18 bases of the junction unmatched. The CDR3 protein is CACDTLSQALGDKEDDKLIF. DNA of the CDR3: TGTGCCTGTGACACCTTGAGTCAGGCACTGGGGGATAAGGAGGACGATAAACTCATCTTT.

This clone was seen a handful of times. This chain links TRDV1 with TRDJ1; D is possibly TRDD3 (5 bases). V lost 3 bases and J lost 1, with 12 bases in between. Germline V lookup: CDR1 TSWWSYY, CDR2 QGS. The CDR3 covers 15 residues. The CDR3 region is CALGDGHLGTDKLIF. As DNA, the CDR3 is TGTGCTCTTGGGGATGGGCACCTGGGCACCGATAAACTCATCTTT.

This clone was counted ten times or more. The J gene is TRDJ3, the V gene TRDV2, with TRDD3 identical over 13 bases. The CDR3 has 21 residues. J lost 0 bases, V lost 0 bases, and 7 bases had no gene match. Germline V lookup: CDR1 GEAIGNYY, CDR2 EKD. The CDR3 loop is CACDTVLGDTPNSWDTRQMFF. The CDR3 DNA follows: TGTGCCTGTGACACCGTACTGGGGGATACGCCAAACTCCTGGGACACCCGACAGATGTTTTTC.

At least ten counts were recorded for this clone. The chain recombines TRDV2 with TRDJ1; 10 nucleotides line up with TRDD3. Trimming removed 3 bases from V and 4 bases from J; junction bases left unmatched: 28. Per germline, CDR1 GEAIGNYY and CDR2 EKD. The length of the CDR3 is 22 residues. DNA for the CDR3: TGTGCCTGTGACCCTGTTCCCCAAGTACTGGGGGATGGAGCCGACCTTATCGATAAACTCATCTTT. Translation gives CACDPVPQVLGDGADLIDKLIF.

No call was made for the V gene; the J gene is TRDJ1; TRDD3 reflects the table's D call only, with no check against the DNA. CDR3 length: 20 amino acids. The CDR3 loop is CSGINAESRGIASWGDKLIF. Here the CDR3 DNA reads TGCAGTGGTATCAACGCAGAGTCGCGTGGTATCGCCTCTTGGGGCGATAAACTCATCTTT.

Relative to its sample, this clone is medium-sized. The V gene is TRDV2, the J gene TRDJ1, with 10 bases fitting TRDD3. Trimming cost V 3 bases and J 0 bases; bases outside gene matches: 12. Germline V gene lookup returns CDR1 GEAIGNYY and CDR2 EKD. The CDR3 runs to 18 residues. The CDR3 reads CACDAMGDTDRNTDKLIF. CDR3 coding DNA: TGTGCCTGTGACGCAATGGGGGATACTGACCGTAACACCGATAAACTCATCTTT.

This clone was recorded many times. The genes are TRDV3 and TRDJ1; a possible D gene is TRDD3 (6 bases). The CDR3 runs 17 residues. The V gene's germline CDR1 is TVYSNPD and CDR2 GDNSRS (reference sequence). Trimming removed 4 bases from V and 0 bases from J, with 24 bases in between. CDR3 protein: CASPAQGHDTYTDKLIF. CDR3 nucleotides: TGTGCCTCACCGGCTCAGGGACATGATACGTACACCGATAAACTCATCTTT.

Only a few counts were recorded for this clone. The chain links TRDV2 to TRDJ1; TRDD3 aligns across 8 bases. The junction had 5 bases not matched to a gene; V was cut back by 2 bases and J by 1 base. The CDR3 totals 15 residues. Germline CDR1 reads GEAIGNYY; CDR2 reads EKD. CDR3 in amino acids: CACDRLGAATDKLIF. The CDR3 nucleotides read TGTGCCTGTGACAGACTGGGGGCCGCCACCGATAAACTCATCTTT.

The chain combines TRDV3 with TRDJ1; 13 nucleotides agree with TRDD3. The CDR3 loop spans 21 amino acids. CDR1 TVYSNPD and CDR2 GDNSRS come from the germline V gene (reference sequence). Trimming at V came to 2 bases and at J to 1 base, leaving 22 bases not matched to a gene. CDR3 region: CAFPRPSTYWGIRKVTDKLIF. DNA for the CDR3: TGTGCCTTTCCGCGGCCTTCCACGTACTGGGGGATACGGAAAGTCACCGATAAACTCATCTTT. The variable domain in full, completed from reference TRDV3 and TRDJ1, reads CDKVTQSSPDQTVASGSEVVLLCTYDTVYSNPDLFWYRIRPDYSFQFVFYGDNSRSEGADFTQGRFSVKHILTQKAFHLVISPVRTEDSATYYCAFPRPSTYWGIRKVTDKLIFGKGTRVTVEP.

Only a few counts were recorded for this clone. The TCRdb protein, from a much larger clone, departs from this DNA's translation at residue 3, likely by read error; the protein shown derives from the DNA. The gene calls are TRDV1 and TRDJ1; 8 nucleotides agree with TRDD3. Germline V lookup: CDR1 TSWWSYY, CDR2 QGS. The CDR3 runs to 14 residues. This chain's CDR3 is CAPGERGYLDKLIF. As DNA, the CDR3 is TGTGCTCCTGGGGAACGGGGATACCTCGATAAACTCATCTTT.

Regarding this clone: The protein TCRdb lists belongs to a much larger clone and differs from this DNA's translation at residue 11, which points to a read error; the protein shown is made from the DNA. The V call is TRDV2, the J call TRDJ1; TRDD3 matches 7 bases. CDR1 GEAIGNYY and CDR2 EKD come from the germline V gene. The CDR3 loop spans 18 amino acids. J gave up 0 bases and V 3 bases, and 15 bases lay outside the gene matches. This chain's CDR3 is CACDSLLGTESYTDKLIF. For the CDR3, the DNA is TGTGCCTGTGACTCCTTACTGGGGACCGAGTCGTACACCGATAAACTCATCTTT.

By proportion, this clone is large. This sample includes further DNA sequences coding for the same CDR3. The rearrangement uses TRDV1 and TRDJ1, with 11 bases fitting TRDD3. CDR1 and CDR2 from the germline V gene are TSWWSYY and QGS. The CDR3 consists of 27 residues. Trimming took 2 bases from V and 0 from J; bases not matched to a gene: 35. This CDR3 reads CALGERVRFSNRFIGVGDTLDTDKLIF. CDR3 sequence (DNA): TGTGCTCTTGGGGAAAGGGTGCGATTTAGCAATCGGTTCATAGGGGTGGGGGATACGTTGGACACCGATAAACTCATCTTT.

This clone is medium-sized by share. The V gene is TRDV2, the J gene TRDJ1; 13 nucleotides agree with TRDD3. The germline V gene has CDR1 GEAIGNYY and CDR2 EKD. V shed 4 bases, J shed 7 bases, and the junction held 14 bases outside the gene matches. The CDR3 has 17 residues. The CDR3 protein is CACELLGDTRPPTKLIF. The CDR3 region has the DNA TGTGCCTGTGAACTACTGGGGGATACGCGGCCCCCCACTAAACTCATCTTT.

In its sample, this clone is large. The rearrangement links TRDV2 to TRDJ1; TRDD3 aligns across 8 bases. This CDR3 contains 15 residues. The V gene's germline CDR1 is GEAIGNYY and CDR2 EKD. The V gene end was trimmed by 3 bases and the J gene end by 1 base; junction bases not matched to a gene: 6. As DNA, the CDR3 is TGTGCCTGTGACTCCCTGGGGGAGCCCACCGATAAACTCATCTTT. Protein sequence: CACDSLGEPTDKLIF.

No V segment was called; the J segment is TRDJ1; the tabulated D call, TRDD3, remains unverified against the DNA. The CDR3 has 14 residues. The DNA for the CDR3 is TGTGCGATTCTTGGGGCATGTGACACCGATAAACTCATCTTT. Its protein is CAILGACDTDKLIF.

This clone counts as medium-sized. The chain recombines TRDV2 with TRDJ1; TRDD3 agrees at 13 bases. The CDR3 contains 16 residues. The V and J ends lost 3 bases and 3 bases, in that order; junction bases with no gene match: 6. CDR1 and CDR2 (germline): GEAIGNYY, EKD. CDR3 region: CACDSLLGDTSDKLIF. CDR3 nucleotide sequence: TGTGCCTGTGACTCCTTACTGGGGGATACGTCCGATAAACTCATCTTT.

By proportion, this clone is medium-sized. This chain uses TRDV2 with TRDJ1, with a weak D call TRDD3 (6 bases). With 6 bases removed from V and 5 bases from J, the gap between germline ends came to 42 bases. Germline CDR1 reads GEAIGNYY; CDR2 reads EKD. This CDR3 spans 22 amino acids. The CDR3 region has the DNA TGTGCCTGTTCGGAGATAGTCGCTGGGGACGTAACATCATCGTCCCCGCCTGATAAACTCATCTTT. Its translation: CACSEIVAGDVTSSSPPDKLIF.

About this clone: TCRdb records a much larger clone's protein for this DNA, with a difference at residue 11 that likely arises from a read error; the protein given is the translation of the DNA. This chain uses TRDV2 with TRDJ1; the match to TRDD3 covers 9 bases. The germline gives CDR1 GEAIGNYY, CDR2 EKD. J lost 0 bases, V lost 0 bases, and 13 bases had no gene match. The CDR3 contains 19 residues. As DNA, the CDR3 is TGTGCCTGTGACACCGTAGGGGGGATACCATTTCCCCACACCGATAAACTCATCTTT. Its protein is CACDTVGGIPFPHTDKLIF.

No V gene was called here, but the J gene is TRDJ3; TRDD3 is the table's D call and was not checked against the DNA. CDR3 length: 21 residues. Written as DNA, the CDR3 is TGCAGTGGTATCAACGCAGAGTCACATTACGTCGCCTCCTGGGACACCCGACAGATGTTTTTC. It specifies CSGINAESHYVASWDTRQMFF.

This clone was detected many times. The J gene is TRDJ1, the V gene TRDV2; 13 bases align to TRDD3. The trim removed 1 base at V and 3 bases at J, leaving 10 bases unmatched. Per the germline V gene, CDR1 is GEAIGNYY and CDR2 is EKD. This CDR3 has 18 amino acids. CDR3 amino acids: CACDTYWGIRELADKLIF. The CDR3 bases are TGTGCCTGTGACACGTACTGGGGGATACGCGAATTAGCCGATAAACTCATCTTT.

By proportion, this clone is medium-sized. This rearrangement joins TRDV2 to TRDJ1; 10 nucleotides align to TRDD3. Looked up from germline, CDR1 is GEAIGNYY and CDR2 is EKD. V shed 0 bases, J shed 5 bases, and the junction held 8 bases outside the gene matches. CDR3 length: 16 residues. DNA for the CDR3: TGTGCCTGTGACACCGTGGTATTGGGGGATACAGATAAACTCATCTTT. This codes for CACDTVVLGDTDKLIF.

With regard to this clone: One end of the junction does not line up with germline, which may come from a read error. The chain joins TRDV1 to TRDJ1; perhaps D is TRDD2 or TRDD3 (5 bases each). The CDR3 contains 16 residues. Germline CDR1 and CDR2: TSWWSYY and QGS. Here the CDR3 DNA reads TGTGCTTTTGGGGACACCCCCCCTTCGTACACCGATAAACTCATCTTT. It codes for CAFGDTPPSYTDKLIF.

This clone showed up just a few times. The chain uses TRDV2 and TRDJ1; 13 nucleotides align to TRDD3. The CDR3 covers 19 residues. With 1 base clipped from V and 0 bases from J, the junction kept 10 bases outside the gene matches. Germline values: CDR1 GEAIGNYY, CDR2 EKD. The CDR3 DNA is TGTGCCTGTGACACTCTCAAACTGGGGGATACGGAGTACACCGATAAACTCATCTTT. This encodes CACDTLKLGDTEYTDKLIF.

The genes are TRDV2 and TRDJ1; 12 positions match TRDD3. J lost 6 bases, V lost 3 bases, and 10 bases had no gene match. The CDR3 sequence is 16 residues long. The germline gives CDR1 GEAIGNYY, CDR2 EKD. The CDR3 protein is CACDPLGDTRGNKLIF. CDR3 bases: TGTGCCTGTGACCCCCTGGGGGATACGCGTGGGAATAAACTCATCTTT.

The J gene is TRDJ1, the V gene TRDV1; D gene unclear. This CDR3 spans 12 amino acids. Trimming removed 4 bases from V and 0 bases from J, with 3 bases in between. Germline CDR1 and CDR2: TSWWSYY and QGS. The CDR3 DNA follows: TGTGCTCTTGGGGGACACACCGATAAACTCATCTTT. Translated: CALGGHTDKLIF.

This clone was seen many times. The sample has other DNA sequences that encode this CDR3 too. The rearrangement links TRDV1 to TRDJ1, with 7 bases that match TRDD3. The germline V gene encodes CDR1 TSWWSYY and CDR2 QGS. The CDR3 consists of 22 residues. The ends lost 0 bases at V and 0 bases at J; junction bases unmatched: 22. CDR3 DNA sequence: TGTGCTCTTGGGGAACTCCTCACAGTAAATTCCCTGGGGGGACGGTACACCGATAAACTCATCTTT. Translated, it gives CALGELLTVNSLGGRYTDKLIF.

This clone was picked up many times. The rearrangement joins TRDV2 to TRDJ1, with 10 bases that match TRDD3. This CDR3 spans 16 amino acids. J gave up 4 bases and V 0 bases, and 7 bases lay outside the gene matches. Germline values: CDR1 GEAIGNYY, CDR2 EKD. CDR3 in DNA: TGTGCCTGTGACACCGTTGGGGGATACTTTGGCGATAAACTCATCTTT. Protein sequence: CACDTVGGYFGDKLIF.

Worth noting for this clone: Other nucleotide sequences from this sample produce the same CDR3. The rearrangement links TRDV1 to TRDJ3, with 11 bases fitting TRDD3. Germline values: CDR1 TSWWSYY, CDR2 QGS. J was trimmed by 1 base and V by 4 bases; bases with no gene match: 18. This CDR3 region has 23 residues. CDR3 nucleotides: TGTGCTCTTGGGGGAGGGCCTCCTGGGGGATACAACATCTTTTCCTGGGACACCCGACAGATGTTTTTC. Protein sequence: CALGGGPPGGYNIFSWDTRQMFF.

This clone was counted only a few times. TCRdb assigns this DNA the protein of a much larger clone, which departs from its translation at residue 9; this likely reflects a read error, and the protein shown comes from translating the DNA. The chain carries TRDV1 and TRDJ1; 13 bases map to TRDD3. V trimming: 5 bases; J trimming: 4 bases; junction bases outside the gene matches: 28. The CDR3 has 23 residues. CDR1 TSWWSYY and CDR2 QGS come from the germline V gene. The CDR3 reads CALGTTSYLYWGIRWSGGDKLIF. DNA of the CDR3: TGTGCTCTTGGGACTACTTCCTATTTATACTGGGGGATACGCTGGAGTGGGGGCGATAAACTCATCTTT.

A few counts support this clone. The amino acid sequence in TCRdb belongs to a much larger clone and departs from this DNA's translation at residue 14, likely a sequencing read error; the sequence shown is translated from the DNA. This chain joins TRDV2 and TRDJ3; D gene ambiguous. CDR3 size: 16 residues. CDR1 and CDR2 from the germline V gene are GEAIGNYY and EKD. The chain's CDR3 is CACDTVGVSDTRQTFF. CDR3 bases: TGTGCCTGTGACACCGTTGGAGTAAGCGACACCCGACAGACGTTTTTC.